The 15 T cell receptor beta chains below come from one sample, sequenced in a study of T cell repertoires in cytomegalovirus infection. One entry per CDR3 protein results from TCRdb running MiXCR on the reads. This table holds a few hundred thousand distinct CDR3 sequences, approximately 9% found once. The specimen sequenced was PBMCs. The receptors shown here come from a human donor in good health (CMV status not recorded). Some clones in this sample may be carry-over from other donors' samples.

This clonotype showed up many times. The chain couples TRBV28 to TRBJ2-7; 7 positions agree with TRBD1. The trim removed 6 bases at V and 5 bases at J, leaving 13 bases unmatched. This CDR3 is built from 15 residues. The V gene's germline CDR1 is MDHEN and CDR2 SYDVKM. The CDR3 DNA follows: TGTGCCAGCAGCTTAATGACAGGGCGACCCCACGAGCAGTACTTC. This gives the protein CASSLMTGRPHEQYF.

This clonotype was seen many times. The chain couples TRBV4-3 to TRBJ1-4; no reliable D call. This CDR3 spans 14 amino acids. V lost 2 bases to trimming and J lost 3 bases, with 7 bases between them. In germline, CDR1 is LGHNA, CDR2 YSLEER. CDR3 in amino acids: CASSQWPANEKLFF. The CDR3 nucleotides are TGCGCCAGCAGCCAATGGCCTGCTAATGAAAAACTGTTTTTT.

This clonotype was detected only a few times. The chain combines TRBV6-1 with TRBJ1-2; no reliable D call. There are 13 residues in the CDR3. The germline V gene encodes CDR1 MNHNS and CDR2 SASEGT. The V end was cut by 6 bases, the J end by 4 bases, with 12 bases between. Here the CDR3 reads CASRDSGIYGYTF. The CDR3 nucleotides are TGTGCCAGCAGGGATTCTGGGATCTATGGCTACACCTTC.

V is TRBV10-3 and J is TRBJ2-3; 8 bases align to TRBD1. The CDR3 is made up of 15 amino acids. Germline assignment: CDR1 ENHRY and CDR2 SYGVKD. The V and J ends lost 6 bases and 2 bases, in that order; junction bases with no gene match: 7. CDR3 in amino acids: CAISIDRGPTDTQYF. Here the CDR3 DNA reads TGTGCCATCAGCATTGACAGGGGCCCCACAGATACGCAGTATTTT.

This clonotype has a count of ten or more. The chain links TRBV7-8 to TRBJ2-2; 11 bases are shared with TRBD1. Germline assignment: CDR1 SGHVS and CDR2 FQNEAQ. With 1 base clipped from V and 4 bases from J, the junction kept 2 bases outside the gene matches. This CDR3 contains 16 residues. The CDR3 DNA sequence: TGTGCCAGCAGCTTAGATGGACAGGGGGCCACCGGGGAGCTGTTTTTT. Its translation is CASSLDGQGATGELFF.

This chain links TRBV30 with TRBJ1-2; D is uncertain. Germline CDR1 reads GTSNPN; CDR2 reads SVGIG (reference sequence). The CDR3 is made up of 11 amino acids. The V end lost 3 bases, the J end lost 4 bases, and 6 bases lay between the germline ends. The CDR3 is CAWRDGYGYTF. The CDR3 region has the DNA TGTGCCTGGAGGGACGGCTATGGCTACACCTTC.

This clonotype has at least ten counts. The rearrangement uses TRBV6-6 and TRBJ1-1; D uncertain. V lost 7 bases to trimming and J lost 4 bases, with 19 bases between them. The CDR3 spans 15 residues. Germline-derived CDR1 and CDR2 are MNHNY and SVGAGI (reference sequence). The CDR3 loop is CASTHESSVSTEAFF. CDR3 in DNA: TGTGCCAGCACCCATGAGAGTTCGGTCAGCACTGAAGCTTTCTTT.

This clonotype showed up many times. The rearrangement uses TRBV7-2 and TRBJ2-5, with 9 nucleotides matching TRBD2. Germline loops: CDR1 SGHTA, CDR2 FQGNSA. V lost 1 base and J lost 4; bases outside the gene matches: 10. The CDR3 totals 17 residues. CDR3 in DNA: TGTGCCAGCAGCTTAGGTCTAGGCGGGAGGGCCCGAGAGACCCAGTACTTC. It codes for CASSLGLGGRARETQYF.

The chain uses TRBV7-2 and TRBJ2-7, with 8 nucleotides matching TRBD1. The CDR3 extends over 14 amino acids. Germline assignment: CDR1 SGHTA and CDR2 FQGNSA. V gave up 5 bases and J gave up 1 base; unmatched junction bases: 4. The CDR3 DNA is TGTGCCAGCAGCACTCGGACAGGGTCCTACGAGCAGTACTTC. Amino acids: CASSTRTGSYEQYF.

This clonotype was picked up many times. The chain uses TRBV11-2 and TRBJ2-1; D remains unclear. Germline assignment: CDR1 SGHAT and CDR2 FQNNGV. This CDR3 is 15 amino acids long. V lost 1 base and J lost 1, with 8 bases in between. Here the CDR3 DNA reads TGTGCCAGCAGCTTAGTAACGGCATCCTACAATGAGCAGTTCTTC. This translates into CASSLVTASYNEQFF.

V gene TRBV7-2 combines with J gene TRBJ1-4, with TRBD1 as a possible D gene (5 bases). This CDR3 has 15 amino acids. Trimming shortened V by 5 bases and J by 1 base, and 11 bases separated the two germline ends. Germline CDR1 reads SGHTA; CDR2 reads FQGNSA. The DNA of the CDR3 is TGTGCCAGCAGCCGGGGGAGCCTAACTAATGAAAAACTGTTTTTT. This translates into CASSRGSLTNEKLFF.

As for this clonotype: A junction boundary mismatches the germline segment, possibly from a read error. This chain connects TRBV6-6 to TRBJ2-1, with 14 bases that match TRBD2. CDR3 length: 14 amino acids. Germline V gene sequence: CDR1 MNHNY, CDR2 SVGAGI (reference sequence). This chain's CDR3 is CASTYGTSGGEPIF. CDR3 DNA sequence: TGTGCCAGCACTTACGGGACTAGCGGGGGTGAGCCGATCTTC.

The V gene is TRBV6-1, the J gene TRBJ2-7, with 12 bases aligning to TRBD2. Germline CDR1 reads MNHNS; CDR2 reads SASEGT. The CDR3 is 15 amino acids. Trimming cost V 6 bases and J 3 bases; bases outside gene matches: 6. The CDR3 bases are TGTGCCAGCAGCCTAGCGGGAGGGAAGGACTACGAGCAGTACTTC. It is translated as CASSLAGGKDYEQYF.

A few counts support this clonotype. The rearrangement joins TRBV28 to TRBJ1-5; no definite D call. The germline gives CDR1 MDHEN, CDR2 SYDVKM. V was pared by 6 bases and J by 5 bases, with 11 bases between. The CDR3 is made up of 13 amino acids. Here the CDR3 reads CASSRRGYQPQHF. DNA of the CDR3: TGTGCCAGCAGCAGACGGGGATATCAGCCCCAGCATTTT. Variable domain in full (rest from reference TRBV28 and TRBJ1-5): DVKVTQSSRYLVKRTGEKVFLECVQDMDHENMFWYRQDPGLGLRLIYFSYDVKMKEKGDIPEGYSVSREKKERFSLILESASTNQTSMYLCASSRRGYQPQHFGDGTRLSIL.

This clonotype was detected ten times or more. V and J are TRBV23-1 and TRBJ2-1; 10 nucleotides line up with TRBD1. TRBV23-1 counts as an open reading frame of uncertain function. This CDR3 contains 20 residues. Losses at the gene ends were 0 bases for V and 0 bases for J; bases not matched to a gene: 11. The CDR3 is CASSQSGAWDRGSSYNEQFF. CDR3 in DNA: TGCGCCAGCAGTCAATCGGGGGCGTGGGACAGGGGTAGCTCCTACAATGAGCAGTTCTTC.